A single sample gave rise to the 28 T cell receptor beta chains below, sequenced in a study of blood T cell repertoires in COVID-19. Profiling relied on immunoSEQ multiplex PCR, and the TCRdb table lists in-frame clones only, not all of them. The sample includes about 120,000 clones, around 74% seen only once; the top ten take less than 6.5%. The sample taken for sequencing was peripheral blood. These receptors were obtained from a man in his sixties with acute or convalescent COVID-19.

The rearrangement links TRBV2 to TRBJ2-7, with TRBD1 identical over 10 bases. With V trimmed by 6 bases and J by 5 bases, 4 bases remained unmatched. The CDR3 runs to 13 residues. Germline CDR1 SNHLY, CDR2 FYNNEI. The CDR3 DNA sequence: TGTGCCAGCAGAGGGACAGGGGAAAACGAGCAGTACTTC. Translated, it gives CASRGTGENEQYF.

Only a few counts were recorded for this clone. The chain carries TRBV16 and TRBJ2-1, with D hard to call. This CDR3 spans 15 amino acids. CDR1 is KGHSY and CDR2 is FQNENV in the germline V gene. V was clipped by 4 bases and J by 0 bases, with 10 bases between them. For the CDR3, the DNA is TGTGCCAGCAGCCCCTCTCACAACTCCTACAATGAGCAGTTCTTC. Its translation is CASSPSHNSYNEQFF.

This chain links TRBV6-5 with TRBJ1-1; a possible D gene is TRBD1 (6 bases). This CDR3 region has 13 residues. Germline CDR1 MNHEY, CDR2 SVGAGI. The V end lost 6 bases, the J end lost 4 bases, and 12 bases lay between the germline ends. DNA for the CDR3: TGTGCCAGCAGCAACGGCAGGGGCACTGAAGCTTTCTTT. Amino acid sequence: CASSNGRGTEAFF.

This clone was counted a few times. V and J are TRBV7-6 and TRBJ2-1; 9 positions match TRBD1. With 4 bases clipped from V and 8 bases from J, the junction kept 9 bases outside the gene matches. Germline V gene sequence: CDR1 SGHVS, CDR2 FNYEAQ. The CDR3 has 15 amino acids. The CDR3 reads CASSSRGTGMDEQFF. In nucleotides, the CDR3 is TGTGCCAGCAGCTCCCGTGGGACAGGGATGGATGAGCAGTTCTTC. The whole variable domain, remainder taken from reference TRBV7-6 and TRBJ2-1, is GAGVSQSPRYKVTKRGQDVALRCDPISGHVSLYWYRQALGQGPEFLTYFNYEAQQDKSGLPNDRFSAERPEGSISTLTIQRTEQRDSAMYRCASSSRGTGMDEQFFGPGTRLTVL.

The J gene is TRBJ1-2, the V gene TRBV9; D is perhaps TRBD1 (6 bases). V was pared by 4 bases and J by 1 base, with 17 bases between. There are 16 residues in the CDR3. Germline loops: CDR1 SGDLS, CDR2 YYNGEE. In DNA form, the CDR3 reads TGTGCCAGCAGCCCGACGGGGAGGGGGAGTAACTATGGCTACACCTTC. Amino acid sequence: CASSPTGRGSNYGYTF.

V gene TRBV24-1 combines with J gene TRBJ2-1; possible D gene TRBD1, 6 bases. The germline CDR1 and CDR2 sequences are KGHDR and SFDVKD. Trimming pared 1 base from V and 2 bases from J, leaving 11 bases between. This CDR3 spans 16 amino acids. For the CDR3, the DNA is TGTGCCACCAGTGATTTATCCCAGGGGACCTACAATGAGCAGTTCTTC. Residues: CATSDLSQGTYNEQFF.

The chain is built from TRBV4-1 and TRBJ2-2; 7 bases match TRBD2. From germline, CDR1 is MGHRA and CDR2 YSYEKL. This CDR3 has 21 residues. J lost 3 bases, V lost 3 bases, and 22 bases had no gene match. The CDR3 nucleotides are TGCGCCAGCAGCCACCCGACGGGATCGTCGGCAGGGACTAAACACACCGGGGAGCTGTTTTTT. It codes for CASSHPTGSSAGTKHTGELFF.

The table lists this clone with many counts. The rearrangement uses TRBV14 and TRBJ2-1, with a possible D match to TRBD1 (6 bases). Trimming pared 0 bases from V and 2 bases from J, leaving 11 bases between. The CDR3 runs 16 residues. Germline values: CDR1 SGHDN, CDR2 FVKESK. CDR3 nucleotide sequence: TGTGCCAGCAGCCAAGACGCGGACAGTACCTACAATGAGCAGTTCTTC. It specifies CASSQDADSTYNEQFF.

The chain joins TRBV6-5 to TRBJ2-1; 12 bases fit TRBD2. With 6 bases clipped from V and 9 bases from J, the junction kept 6 bases outside the gene matches. Germline V gene data show CDR1 as MNHEY and CDR2 as SVGAGI. This CDR3 contains 14 residues. The CDR3 region is CASRRTSGESEQFF. The CDR3 DNA reads TGTGCCAGCAGGAGGACTAGCGGGGAGAGTGAGCAGTTCTTC.

In DNA form, the CDR3 reads TGTGCCACCAGAAACACAAATCAAGAGACCCAGTACTTC. It specifies CATRNTNQETQYF. The chain recombines TRBV24-1 with TRBJ2-5; D uncertain. Germline lookup yields CDR1 KGHDR and CDR2 SFDVKD. V was cut by 7 bases and J by 2 bases, with 10 bases left in between. CDR3 size: 13 residues.

This clone has just a few counts. The chain uses TRBV5-5 and TRBJ2-1, with D hard to call. V dropped 8 bases and J dropped 0 bases, with 12 bases sitting between them. Germline values: CDR1 SGHKS, CDR2 YYEKEE (reference sequence). The CDR3 totals 14 residues. CDR3 sequence reads: CASSIRYSYNEQFF. The CDR3 coding sequence is TGTGCCAGTTCAATCAGATACTCCTACAATGAGCAGTTCTTC.

Written as DNA, the CDR3 is TGTGCCAGCAGCCCCCGGACAGGGGTTAGTTGGACTGAAGCTTTCTTT. Protein sequence: CASSPRTGVSWTEAFF. V is TRBV11-1 and J is TRBJ1-1; 9 bases line up with TRBD1. Germline values: CDR1 SGHAT, CDR2 FQDESV (reference sequence). Germline trimming cut 5 bases from V and 5 bases from J; bases unmatched to any gene: 12. This CDR3 has 16 residues.

The V call is TRBV27, the J call TRBJ1-5, with D perhaps matching TRBD1 (5 bases). The CDR3 consists of 15 residues. The germline V and J ends were trimmed by 4 bases and 4 bases, with 14 bases remaining between them. The germline CDR1 and CDR2 sequences are MNHEY and SMNVEV (reference sequence). This CDR3 reads CASSSISGLNQPQHF. In DNA form, the CDR3 reads TGTGCCAGCAGTTCTATATCAGGGCTTAATCAGCCCCAGCATTTT.

The gene calls are TRBV5-1 and TRBJ2-3; tentative D call: TRBD2 (5 bases). Germline CDR1 is SGHRS and CDR2 is YFSETQ. The CDR3 covers 13 residues. Between the trimmed V and J ends, which lost 4 bases and 0 bases, there was a span of 6 bases. CDR3 nucleotide sequence: TGCGCCAGCAGCGAGCGGAGCACAGATACGCAGTATTTT. Translated, it gives CASSERSTDTQYF.

The chain's CDR3 is CASSVVGVPGTGYTF. For the CDR3, the DNA is TGTGCCAGCAGCGTAGTAGGGGTGCCAGGGACAGGCTACACCTTC. The genes are TRBV9 and TRBJ1-2, with a possible D match to TRBD1 (6 bases). CDR3 size: 15 residues. V lost 0 bases and J lost 8, with 17 bases in between. In germline, CDR1 is SGDLS, CDR2 YYNGEE.

This chain connects TRBV2 to TRBJ1-5; 7 bases are a match to TRBD1. V lost 3 bases to trimming and J lost 8 bases; unmatched junction nucleotides: 16. CDR1 is SNHLY and CDR2 is FYNNEI in the germline V gene. The CDR3 runs 17 residues. CDR3 region: CASSDSRGANLWEPQHF. CDR3 sequence (DNA): TGTGCCAGCAGTGACTCCAGGGGGGCTAATTTGTGGGAGCCCCAGCATTTT.

J is TRBJ2-2 and V is TRBV5-1; D might be TRBD2 (6 bases). Trimming removed 3 bases at V and 1 base at J, with 10 bases between. Germline assignment: CDR1 SGHRS and CDR2 YFSETQ. There are 15 residues in the CDR3. The CDR3 is CASSWGGVNTGELFF. The DNA for the CDR3 is TGCGCCAGCAGCTGGGGCGGGGTGAACACCGGGGAGCTGTTTTTT.

Concerning this clone itself: Other DNA variants within this sample encode the same CDR3. V is TRBV5-1 and J is TRBJ2-2; D might be TRBD1 (7 bases). Germline V gene sequence: CDR1 SGHRS, CDR2 YFSETQ. The CDR3 contains 15 residues. Between the trimmed V and J ends, which lost 0 bases and 4 bases, there was a span of 10 bases. The CDR3 nucleotides are TGCGCCAGCAGCTTGGCAGGGGGGCGCACCGGGGAGCTGTTTTTT. It codes for CASSLAGGRTGELFF.

V usage is TRBV11-2 and J usage is TRBJ2-2; 10 bases match TRBD1. The J segment lost 8 bases and the V segment lost 0 bases, leaving 6 bases of the junction unmatched. From germline, CDR1 is SGHAT and CDR2 FQNNGV. This CDR3 is built from 16 residues. CDR3 nucleotide sequence: TGTGCCAGCAGCTTAGAGTACGGACAGGGGGTGGGGGAGCTGTTTTTT. Translation gives CASSLEYGQGVGELFF.

The chain combines TRBV6-5 with TRBJ1-2; 8 bases align to TRBD1. The junction had 5 bases not matched to a gene; V was cut back by 5 bases and J by 0 bases. The CDR3 has 15 residues. Germline V gene lookup returns CDR1 MNHEY and CDR2 SVGAGI. The chain's CDR3 is CASSRTGKSNYGYTF. Written as DNA, the CDR3 is TGTGCCAGCAGTCGGACAGGGAAGTCTAACTATGGCTACACCTTC.

CDR3 loop: CASSLARPGGTDTQYF. The CDR3 bases are TGTGCCAGCAGCTTAGCCCGCCCGGGAGGCACAGATACGCAGTATTTT. The V call is TRBV11-3, the J call TRBJ2-3; D perhaps matches TRBD2 (6 bases). Germline V gene sequence: CDR1 SGHNT, CDR2 YENEEA. V shed 1 base and J shed 1 base, with 12 bases lying between them. The CDR3 runs 16 residues.

In its sample, this clone was seen once. V gene TRBV5-1 combines with J gene TRBJ2-2; D is possibly TRBD2 (5 bases). Germline V gene sequence: CDR1 SGHRS, CDR2 YFSETQ. Trimming pared 0 bases from V and 2 bases from J, leaving 8 bases between. This CDR3 is built from 15 residues. The chain's CDR3 is CASSLVGSNTGELFF. Written as DNA, the CDR3 is TGCGCCAGCAGCTTGGTTGGGAGTAACACCGGGGAGCTGTTTTTT.

The chain recombines TRBV12-3 or TRBV12-4 with TRBJ2-2; the D is unclear. V was trimmed by 2 bases and J by 5 bases, leaving 6 bases between them. The CDR3 is 13 amino acids. The CDR3 region has the DNA TGTGCCAGCAGTTTACGGTCGACCGGGGAGCTGTTTTTT. Translating it yields CASSLRSTGELFF.

This chain uses TRBV27 with TRBJ2-1, with D unresolved. This CDR3 is 16 amino acids long. Germline loops: CDR1 MNHEY, CDR2 SMNVEV (reference sequence). Trimming pared 5 bases from V and 1 base from J, leaving 15 bases between. CDR3 nucleotides: TGTGCCAGCAGTACCGATTCTACTGATTCCTACAATGAGCAGTTCTTC. Amino acids: CASSTDSTDSYNEQFF.

The chain has TRBV5-6 and TRBJ1-1; D is possibly TRBD1 (6 bases). The ends were cut back, 0 bases at V and 3 bases at J, with 12 bases in the middle. This CDR3 has 15 residues. Per the germline V gene, CDR1 is SGHDT and CDR2 is YYEEEE. The CDR3 DNA reads as TGTGCCAGCAGCTTGGCTTTGCACAGGGACACTGAAGCTTTCTTT. Translated, it gives CASSLALHRDTEAFF. The full variable domain, in which reference TRBV5-6 and TRBJ1-1 provide the parts outside the CDR3, is DAGVTQSPTHLIKTRGQQVTLRCSPKSGHDTVSWYQQALGQGPQFIFQYYEEEERQRGNFPDRFSGHQFPNYSSELNVNALLLGDSALYLCASSLALHRDTEAFFGQGTRLTVV.

There are a few counts of this clone. The sample has other DNA sequences that encode this CDR3 too. V gene TRBV27 combines with J gene TRBJ1-2, with a possible D match to TRBD1 (5 bases). This CDR3 is 13 amino acids long. The germline gives CDR1 MNHEY, CDR2 SMNVEV (reference sequence). V lost 2 bases to trimming and J lost 4 bases, with 8 bases between them. CDR3 coding DNA: TGTGCCAGCAGTTTACAGGGTCCCTATGGCTACACCTTC. This encodes CASSLQGPYGYTF.

This clone was detected many times. The V gene is TRBV7-9, the J gene TRBJ1-2; 7 bases are shared with TRBD1. V lost 5 bases to trimming and J lost 7 bases; unmatched junction nucleotides: 4. The CDR3 spans 12 residues. Per germline, CDR1 SEHNR and CDR2 FQNEAQ (reference sequence). CDR3 sequence reads: CASSPGQFGYTF. The CDR3 DNA reads as TGTGCCAGCAGCCCGGGACAGTTTGGCTACACCTTC.

This clone has only a few counts. The rearrangement links TRBV2 to TRBJ2-5; a weak D match, TRBD2 (6 bases). CDR1 SNHLY and CDR2 FYNNEI come from the germline V gene. CDR3 size: 14 residues. V lost 6 bases to trimming and J lost 0 bases, with 11 bases between them. CDR3 in DNA: TGTGCCAGCAGAACTAGCTACAACCAAGAGACCCAGTACTTC. Translation: CASRTSYNQETQYF.